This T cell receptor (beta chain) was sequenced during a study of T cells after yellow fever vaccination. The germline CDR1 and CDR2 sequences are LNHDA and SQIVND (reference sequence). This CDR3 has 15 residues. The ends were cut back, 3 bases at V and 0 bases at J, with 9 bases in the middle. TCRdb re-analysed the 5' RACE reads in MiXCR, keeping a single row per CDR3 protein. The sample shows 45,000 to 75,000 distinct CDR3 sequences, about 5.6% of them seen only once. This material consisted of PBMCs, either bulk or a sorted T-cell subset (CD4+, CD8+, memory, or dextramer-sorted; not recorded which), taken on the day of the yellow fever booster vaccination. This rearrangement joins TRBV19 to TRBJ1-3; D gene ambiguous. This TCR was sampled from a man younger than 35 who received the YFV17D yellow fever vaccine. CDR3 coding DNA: TGTGCCAGTAGTATGGGTCGCAGCTCTGGAAACACCATATATTTT. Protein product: CASSMGRSSGNTIYF.